A selection of T cell receptor beta chains follows, all from one sample in a study of cytomegalovirus exposure and HLA in healthy donors. Some clones are missing from TCRdb's copy, which holds only in-frame ones; the method was immunoSEQ multiplex PCR. The table lists 90,000 or so clones, 82% of them singletons. The sample taken for sequencing was PBMCs. The source is a man aged 25-40 years in good health and CMV-seropositive. Each CDR3 is given with its conserved first and last residue. The D gene is left open where the match is weak. Rows give clone size only sometimes, using once, few, many, or a class for an expanded clone.

v_call,j_call,cdr3_length,clone_size,d_call,cdr3_nt,cdr3_aa
TRBV11-3,TRBJ2-3,14,-,-,TGTGCCAGCAGCCCTAGCTATAGCACAGATACGCAGTATTTT,CASSPSYSTDTQYF
TRBV19,TRBJ2-1,14,once,-,TGTGCCAGTAGTATATCCGGGTACTACAATGAGCAGTTCTTC,CASSISGYYNEQFF
TRBV18,TRBJ2-7,15,once,TRBD1,TGTGCCAGCTCACCACTTGGGACAGGGGACTACGAGCAGTACTTC,CASSPLGTGDYEQYF
TRBV6-5,TRBJ1-1,15,few,-,TGTGCCAGCAGTTACTCGCCACAGCTGAACACTGAAGCTTTCTTT,CASSYSPQLNTEAFF
TRBV27,TRBJ2-7,14,few,-,TGTGCCAGCAGTTTATCCCCTAGCACCTACGAGCAGTACTTC,CASSLSPSTYEQYF
TRBV5-4,TRBJ2-7,17,-,TRBD2,TGTGCCAGCAGCAACCATAGGACTAGCGGGAGTTTTTACGAGCAGTACTTC,CASSNHRTSGSFYEQYF
TRBV5-1,TRBJ2-2,16,-,-,TGCGCCAGCAGCCCGGCAGGGTTCCCGGGCACCGGGGAGCTGTTTTTT,CASSPAGFPGTGELFF
TRBV7-2,TRBJ2-3,15,-,TRBD2,TGTGCCAGCAGCCTAGCGGGAGGGCCCTCAGATACGCAGTATTTT,CASSLAGGPSDTQYF
TRBV6-6,TRBJ1-2,14,-,TRBD1,TGTGCCAGCAGTACATGGGACAGGGGGGAAGGCTACACCTTC,CASSTWDRGEGYTF
TRBV11-2,TRBJ1-4,14,-,-,TGTGCCAGCAGCTCCGGGGTATCGAGTGAAAAACTGTTTTTT,CASSSGVSSEKLFF